A single T cell receptor beta chain is shown here with its context. Its antigen target is currently unknown. Base qualities are not recorded, but no much larger clone differs from it by a single base. Donors were 30 to 45 systemically healthy Caucasian individuals from Russia aged 6 to 90 years. Each donor gave 8 to 10 milliliters of peripheral blood, drawn into EDTA-treated Vacutainer tubes. PBMCs were isolated by Ficoll-Paque density-gradient centrifugation, with at least 6 million obtained per sample. Total RNA was extracted from PBMCs with Trizol reagent, with at least 5 micrograms obtained per sample. For every donor, an aliquot of PBMCs went through flow cytometry to measure the percentages of naive CD45RAhigh/CD27high T cells. The source of the sample is a study of blood T cells in healthy people across ages (dated by TCRdb to between 2015 and 2016). Regarding the research as a whole: In model experiments, roughly one uniquely barcoded TCR beta cDNA molecule per two T cells was captured by template switching. Using deep sequencing normalized with unique cDNA molecular identifiers, the study measured how TCR beta repertoire diversity changes with age. Four age groups were formed from the donors: young (average approximately 15 years), middle-aged (approximately 41), aged (around 68) and long-lived (less than 85). The study analyzed two additional independent replicas of 1 million unique cDNA reads from the same blood draw for two donors, one aged 18 to 30 and one aged 80 or older.

The library relied on 5' RACE. Sequenced using an Illumina HiSeq 2500. A second PCR of roughly 6 to 11 cycles was run with a J-beta primer mix and a sample-barcoded 5' primer. A unique molecular identifier was introduced onto each TCR beta cDNA molecule by a template-switch 5' adaptor carrying 12 random nucleotides. Each sample yielded at least 3 million CDR3-containing paired-end reads. First-strand cDNA synthesis was performed from all RNA using the Mint cDNA synthesis kit, with priming by a TRBC-specific oligonucleotide. All cDNA was treated with uracil-DNA glycosylase and then went through a first 18-cycle PCR with the universal primers M1SS and BC2_uni_R. On the authors' methods: Normalization of each sample was performed by random selection of 1 million high-quality reads, each carrying a distinct molecular identifier. Instead of being binned into consensus sequences, reads with shared molecular identifiers were discarded. MiTCR, with a Q25 quality threshold and the strictest error-elimination algorithm, was used for CDR3 identification, clonotype clustering and error correction. A nonparametric unseen species model using Euler transformation provided a lower-bound estimate of total TCR beta diversity. TCRdb reprocessing: public reads trimmed at Q25 with fastp, clones called with MiXCR, in-frame beta chains kept. Every distinct CDR3 protein forms one entry, paired with its most common genes and DNA. The V and J calls and clone size come from TCRdb's table, not from the authors' own analysis. This sample is represented by almost 550,000 distinct CDR3 sequences; nearly 25% of them were singletons. The top ten hold around 10% of the sample.

Points the paper makes about the study in general: The CMV infection status of donors was not known, potentially confounding age-related changes in expanded clonotypes. Total diversity estimates from one million sequenced T cells were considered lower bounds and underestimates. A strong correlation was found between observed TCR beta diversity and the percentage of naive T cells measured by flow cytometry. Compared with the aged group, the long-lived group had more naive CD4+ T cells, fewer expanded clones and increased TCR diversity, suggesting age selection. Since profiling was done on bulk unsorted PBMCs, naive and antigen-experienced compartments could not be conclusively compared. As age increased, observed TCR beta diversity per million T cells dropped in a roughly linear way, and a significant reduction was already evident by age about 36.

At the junction V is shortened by 7 bases and J by 6 bases, with 24 bases in between. The CDR3 spans 17 residues, from the cysteine through the phenylalanine. Only the CDR3 part of the read is kept: 51 bases, read in frame from the first base. The germline V gene yields MDHEN for CDR1 and SYDVKM for CDR2. These data also featured in a second study, about T cells of mothers and their children. As the second study states: Nine systemically healthy Caucasian individuals served as donors, namely three mothers together with their six children. cDNA synthesis consumed the entire amount of extracted RNA, loaded at about 1.6 ug RNA in each 15 ul reaction. Sample barcodes and 2-4 random nucleotides were added via the M1S primer in the second PCR. Over 10 million TCR beta CDR3 reads came from each mother, compared with about 3.2 million reads from each child. Thymic selection similarly shapes TCR recombination output in related and unrelated pairs, with minor effect from inherited differences. Normalized repertoire overlap in related mother-child pairs was always slightly higher than in unrelated mother-child pairs, but the difference was never significant. No persistent microchimeric T cell clones were found, with a detection sensitivity of 85 to 100 clones per million clonotypes. Deep NGS was used in the study to compare the TCR beta repertoires of mothers and children and to look for features that separate related mother-child pairs from unrelated individuals. Mothers averaged roughly 40 +/- 4 years of age and children averaged roughly 10 +/- 4 years. After adapter ligation with NEBNext reagents, the libraries were sequenced on Illumina HiSeq 2000 with 100+100 nt paired-end reads. To avoid cross-contamination, the mother libraries and the child libraries were prepared a month apart and sequenced in separate runs. For each donor, between roughly 450,000 and 2,300,000 distinct TCR beta clonotypes were identified. Naive TCR beta clonotypes were estimated from low-frequency clonotypes matched to each donor's FACS-determined naive share, without sorting.

Sequenced material: blood. This TCR was recovered from a boy between 5 and 17 years old in good health. The rearrangement combines TRBV28 with TRBJ2-2, and the D gene may be TRBD2, 6 bases matching. The DNA is as follows: TGTGCCAGCACCGCAAGGGTGACTAGGTCGGGGCCCGGGGAGCTGTTTTTT. It translates as CASTARVTRSGPGELFF.